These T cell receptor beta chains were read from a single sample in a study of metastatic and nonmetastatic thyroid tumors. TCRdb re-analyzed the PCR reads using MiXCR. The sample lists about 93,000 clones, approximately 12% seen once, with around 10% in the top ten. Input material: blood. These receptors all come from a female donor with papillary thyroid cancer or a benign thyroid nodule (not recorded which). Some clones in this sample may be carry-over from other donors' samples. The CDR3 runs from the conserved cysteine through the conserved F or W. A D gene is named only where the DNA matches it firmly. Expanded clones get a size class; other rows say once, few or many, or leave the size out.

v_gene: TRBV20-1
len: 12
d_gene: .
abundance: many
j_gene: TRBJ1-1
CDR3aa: CSASFGWTEAFF
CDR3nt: TGCAGTGCTAGTTTTGGGTGGACTGAAGCTTTCTTT

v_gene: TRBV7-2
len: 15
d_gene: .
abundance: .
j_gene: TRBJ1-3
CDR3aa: CASSLVKDSGNTIYF
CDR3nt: TGTGCCAGCAGCTTAGTGAAGGATTCGGGAAACACCATATATTTT

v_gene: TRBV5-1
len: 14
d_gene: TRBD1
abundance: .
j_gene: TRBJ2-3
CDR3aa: CASNFGTVTDTQYF
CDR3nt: TGCGCCAGCAATTTCGGGACAGTCACAGATACGCAGTATTTT

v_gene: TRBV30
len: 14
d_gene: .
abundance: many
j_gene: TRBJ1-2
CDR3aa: CAWSLSTGAYGYTF
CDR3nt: TGTGCCTGGAGTCTATCGACAGGCGCCTATGGCTACACCTTC

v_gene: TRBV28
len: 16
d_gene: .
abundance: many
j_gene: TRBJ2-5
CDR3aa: CASSRGRGAGSETQYF
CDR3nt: TGTGCCAGCAGTCGGGGTAGGGGGGCAGGTTCAGAGACCCAATACTTC

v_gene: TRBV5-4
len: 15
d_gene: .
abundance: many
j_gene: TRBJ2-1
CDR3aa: CASSLNSGTENEQFF
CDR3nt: TGTGCCAGCAGCTTAAATAGCGGGACAGAGAATGAGCAGTTCTTC

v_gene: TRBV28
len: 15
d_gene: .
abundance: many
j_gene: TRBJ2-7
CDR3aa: CASSSGPPTSYEQYF
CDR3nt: TGTGCCAGCAGTTCGGGACCCCCAACATCATACGAGCAGTACTTC

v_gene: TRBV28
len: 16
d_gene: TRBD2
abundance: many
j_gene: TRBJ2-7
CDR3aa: CASTIRGGRMTDEQYF
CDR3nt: TGTGCCAGCACCATCCGGGGCGGGAGGATGACGGACGAGCAGTACTTC

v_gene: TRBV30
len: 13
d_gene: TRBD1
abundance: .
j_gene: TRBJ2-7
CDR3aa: CAWSVAGGYEQYF
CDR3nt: TGTGCCTGGAGTGTAGCAGGGGGCTACGAGCAGTACTTC

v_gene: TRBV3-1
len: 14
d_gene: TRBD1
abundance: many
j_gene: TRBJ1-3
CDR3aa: CASSQGTGRNTIYF
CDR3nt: TGTGCCAGCAGCCAAGGGACAGGGAGAAACACCATATATTTT

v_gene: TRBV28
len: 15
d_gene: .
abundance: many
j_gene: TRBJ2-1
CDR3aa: CASRSTGGGHNEQFF
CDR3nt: TGTGCCAGCAGATCTACAGGGGGGGGACACAATGAGCAGTTCTTC

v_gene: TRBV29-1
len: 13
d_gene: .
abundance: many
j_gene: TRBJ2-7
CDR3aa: CSVEGGPPYEQYF
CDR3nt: TGCAGCGTTGAAGGTGGACCCCCCTACGAGCAGTACTTC

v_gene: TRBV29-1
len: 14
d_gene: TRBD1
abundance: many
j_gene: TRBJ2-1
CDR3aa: CSVGGGRGRVEQFF
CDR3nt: TGCAGCGTTGGAGGAGGCAGGGGGCGGGTTGAGCAGTTCTTC

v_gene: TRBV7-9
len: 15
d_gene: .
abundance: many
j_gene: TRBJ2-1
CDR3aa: CASSLGESSYNEQFF
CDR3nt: TGTGCCAGCAGTTTGGGGGAAAGCTCCTACAATGAGCAGTTCTTC

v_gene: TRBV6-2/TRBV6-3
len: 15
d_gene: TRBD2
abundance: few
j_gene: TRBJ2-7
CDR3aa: CASRSSSGSSYEQYF
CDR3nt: TGTGCCAGCAGGAGCTCCAGCGGGAGCTCCTACGAGCAGTACTTT

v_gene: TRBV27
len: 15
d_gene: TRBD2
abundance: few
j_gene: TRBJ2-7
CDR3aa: CASKTSGTSGYEQYF
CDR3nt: TGTGCCAGCAAGACCTCCGGGACTAGCGGGTACGAGCAGTACTTC

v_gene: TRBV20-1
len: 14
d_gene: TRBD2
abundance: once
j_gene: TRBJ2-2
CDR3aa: CSASRTRNTGELFF
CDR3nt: TGCAGTGCTAGTCGGACTAGGAACACCGGGGAGCTGTTTTTT

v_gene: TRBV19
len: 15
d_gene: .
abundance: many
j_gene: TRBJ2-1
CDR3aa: CASSIPGSGYNEQFF
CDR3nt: TGTGCCAGTAGTATCCCCGGGAGTGGATACAATGAGCAGTTCTTC

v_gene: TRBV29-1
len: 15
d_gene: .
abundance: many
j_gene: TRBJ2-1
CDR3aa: CSVEGLSTGRNEQFF
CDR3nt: TGCAGCGTTGAAGGTTTATCGACAGGGAGGAATGAGCAGTTCTTC

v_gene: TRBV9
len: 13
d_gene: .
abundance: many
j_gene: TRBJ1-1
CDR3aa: CASSFSVNTEAFF
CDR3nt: TGTGCCAGCAGCTTCAGTGTGAACACTGAAGCTTTCTTT

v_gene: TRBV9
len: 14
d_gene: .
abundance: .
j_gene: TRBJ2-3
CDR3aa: CASSVAGSADTQYF
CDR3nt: TGTGCCAGCAGCGTAGCCGGGAGTGCAGATACGCAGTATTTT

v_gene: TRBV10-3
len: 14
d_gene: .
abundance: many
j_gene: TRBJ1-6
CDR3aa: CAIKTDGYNSPLHF
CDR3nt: TGTGCCATCAAAACGGACGGATATAATTCACCCCTCCACTTT

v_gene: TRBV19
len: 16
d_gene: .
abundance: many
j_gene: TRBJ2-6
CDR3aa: CASSMVRVSGANVLTF
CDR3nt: TGTGCCAGTAGTATGGTGAGGGTTTCTGGGGCCAACGTCCTGACTTTC

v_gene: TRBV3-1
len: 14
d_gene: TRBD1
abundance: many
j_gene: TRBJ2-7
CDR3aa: CASSRGQGTYEQYF
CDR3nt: TGTGCCAGCAGCCGGGGACAGGGAACCTACGAGCAGTACTTC

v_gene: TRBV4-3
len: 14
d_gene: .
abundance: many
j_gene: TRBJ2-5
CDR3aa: CASSQGTRKETQYF
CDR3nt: TGCGCCAGCAGCCAAGGGACTCGCAAAGAGACCCAGTACTTC

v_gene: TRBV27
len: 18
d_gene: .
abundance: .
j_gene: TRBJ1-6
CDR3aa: CASSAGGPSSSYNSPLHF
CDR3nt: TGTGCCAGCAGTGCGGGGGGCCCATCCAGCTCCTATAATTCACCCCTCCACTTT

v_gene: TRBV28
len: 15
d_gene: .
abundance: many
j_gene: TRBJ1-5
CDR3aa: CASSLFRASNQPQHF
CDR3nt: TGTGCCAGCAGTTTATTCAGGGCTAGCAATCAGCCCCAGCATTTT

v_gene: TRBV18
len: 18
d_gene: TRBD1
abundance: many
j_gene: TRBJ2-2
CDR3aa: CASSPVDGTGPNTGELFF
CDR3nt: TGTGCCAGCTCACCTGTTGATGGGACAGGGCCAAACACCGGGGAGCTGTTTTTT

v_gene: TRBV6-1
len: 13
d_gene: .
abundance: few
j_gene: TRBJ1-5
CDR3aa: CASSAVSNQPQHF
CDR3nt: TGTGCCAGCAGTGCTGTGAGCAATCAGCCCCAGCATTTT

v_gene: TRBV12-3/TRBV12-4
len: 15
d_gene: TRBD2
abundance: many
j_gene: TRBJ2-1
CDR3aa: CASRPTSGRGDEQFF
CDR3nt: TGTGCCAGCAGGCCTACTAGCGGGAGAGGCGATGAGCAGTTCTTC

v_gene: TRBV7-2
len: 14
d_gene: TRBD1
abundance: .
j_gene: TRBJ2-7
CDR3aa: CASSQGQGVNEQYF
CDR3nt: TGTGCCAGCAGCCAGGGACAGGGGGTCAACGAGCAGTACTTC

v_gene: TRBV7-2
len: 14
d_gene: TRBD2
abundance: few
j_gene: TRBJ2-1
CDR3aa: CASSWASGSDEQFF
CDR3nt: TGTGCCAGCAGCTGGGCTAGCGGGAGCGATGAGCAGTTCTTC

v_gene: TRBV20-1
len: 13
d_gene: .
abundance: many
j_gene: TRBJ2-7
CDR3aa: CSASTTPAYEQYF
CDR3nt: TGCAGTGCTTCAACGACTCCGGCCTACGAGCAGTACTTC

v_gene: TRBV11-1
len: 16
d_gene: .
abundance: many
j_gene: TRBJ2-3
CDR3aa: CASSSGTTNGLDTQYF
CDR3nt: TGTGCCAGCAGCTCCGGGACCACCAACGGGTTGGATACGCAGTATTTT

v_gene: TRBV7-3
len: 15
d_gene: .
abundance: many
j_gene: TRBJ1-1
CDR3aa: CASSLDGSMNTEAFF
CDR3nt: TGTGCCAGCAGCTTAGATGGGAGCATGAACACTGAAGCTTTCTTT

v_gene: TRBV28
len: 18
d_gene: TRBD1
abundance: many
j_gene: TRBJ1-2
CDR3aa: CASSGAGQGPVTGYGYTF
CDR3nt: TGTGCCAGCAGTGGTGCCGGACAGGGACCCGTTACTGGCTATGGCTACACCTTC

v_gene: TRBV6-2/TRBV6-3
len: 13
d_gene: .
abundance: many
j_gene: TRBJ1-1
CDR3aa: CAIRPGVNAEAFF
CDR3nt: TGTGCCATTAGGCCGGGGGTTAACGCTGAAGCTTTCTTT

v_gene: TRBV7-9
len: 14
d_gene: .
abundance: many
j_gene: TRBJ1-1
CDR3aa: CASRDKGVDTEAFF
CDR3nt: TGTGCCAGCAGGGACAAGGGGGTCGACACTGAAGCTTTCTTT

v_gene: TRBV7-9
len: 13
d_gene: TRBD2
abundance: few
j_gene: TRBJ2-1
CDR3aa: CASSPSGRERQFF
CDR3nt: TGTGCCAGCAGCCCTAGCGGACGGGAGAGGCAGTTCTTC

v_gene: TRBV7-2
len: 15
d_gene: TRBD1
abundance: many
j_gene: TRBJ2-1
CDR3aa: CASSLRDRSQNEQFF
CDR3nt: TGTGCCAGCAGCTTAAGGGACAGGAGCCAGAATGAGCAGTTCTTC

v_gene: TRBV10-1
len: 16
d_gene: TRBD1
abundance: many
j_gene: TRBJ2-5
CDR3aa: CASSELETGCQETQYF
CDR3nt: TGCGCCAGCAGTGAGCTTGAGACAGGGTGCCAAGAGACCCAGTACTTC

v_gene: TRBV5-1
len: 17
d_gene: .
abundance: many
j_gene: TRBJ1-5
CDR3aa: CASSFRSQREVDQPQHF
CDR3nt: TGCGCCAGCAGCTTCCGAAGCCAAAGGGAAGTCGATCAGCCCCAGCATTTT

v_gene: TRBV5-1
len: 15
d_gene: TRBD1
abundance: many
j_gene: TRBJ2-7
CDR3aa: CASSFWGQNSYEQYF
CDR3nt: TGCGCCAGCAGCTTTTGGGGACAGAACTCCTACGAGCAGTACTTC

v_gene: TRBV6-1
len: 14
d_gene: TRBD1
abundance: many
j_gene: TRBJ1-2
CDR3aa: CASSEHRGVGGYTF
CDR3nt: TGTGCCAGCAGTGAGCACAGGGGGGTCGGTGGCTACACCTTC

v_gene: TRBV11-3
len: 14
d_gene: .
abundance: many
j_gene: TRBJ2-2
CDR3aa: CASSLAANTGELFF
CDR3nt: TGTGCCAGCAGCTTAGCTGCTAACACCGGGGAGCTGTTTTTT

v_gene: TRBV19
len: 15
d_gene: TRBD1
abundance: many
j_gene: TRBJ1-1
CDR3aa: CASSGIQGANTEAFF
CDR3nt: TGTGCCAGTAGTGGAATACAGGGGGCAAACACTGAAGCTTTCTTT

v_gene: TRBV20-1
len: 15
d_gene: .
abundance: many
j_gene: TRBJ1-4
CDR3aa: CSARDRREWNEKLFF
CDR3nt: TGCAGTGCTAGAGATAGGAGGGAATGGAATGAAAAACTGTTTTTT

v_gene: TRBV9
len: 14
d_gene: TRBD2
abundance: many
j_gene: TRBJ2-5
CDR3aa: CASAGVAGDETQYF
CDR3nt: TGTGCAAGCGCCGGGGTGGCGGGAGACGAGACCCAGTACTTC